Below, 27 T cell receptor beta chains from the same sample are listed, as sequenced in a study of identical twins. TCRdb independently ran MiXCR on the 5' RACE reads; one entry per CDR3 protein. The data contain approximately 190,000 distinct CDR3 sequences, about 15% of them singletons. These data also featured in a second study, about T cells expressing NK-cell markers.

Sample: CD8+ T cells sorted from blood. The receptor source for this set is a woman aged 18-29 years in good health.

Turning to this clonotype: A much more abundant neighbour one base away suggests this may be a read error. V gene TRBV28 combines with J gene TRBJ2-7; tentative D call: TRBD1 (5 bases). Germline values: CDR1 MDHEN, CDR2 SYDVKM. V lost 2 bases to trimming and J lost 3 bases, with 8 bases between them. The CDR3 contains 13 residues. Here the CDR3 DNA reads TGTGCCAGCAGTTTACAGGGCTACTACGAGCAGTACTTC. Protein sequence: CASSLQGYYEQYF.

J is TRBJ2-1 and V is TRBV9; D possibly uses TRBD1 or TRBD2 (5 bases each). The CDR3 loop spans 16 amino acids. Trimming took off 3 bases at V and 4 bases at J, with 17 bases between the two ends. CDR1 is SGDLS and CDR2 is YYNGEE in the germline V gene. CDR3 bases: TGTGCCAGCAGCGAGCCAAGATCTGGGACGTACAATGAGCAGTTCTTC. Protein product: CASSEPRSGTYNEQFF.

The rearrangement links TRBV7-9 to TRBJ2-3, with TRBD1 matching 8 bases. Germline V CDR1 and CDR2: SEHNR, FQNEAQ (reference sequence). The length of the CDR3 is 14 residues. The V segment lost 5 bases and the J segment 6 bases; nucleotides outside the gene matches: 7. This CDR3 reads CASSIQGAMDTQYF. The CDR3 DNA is TGTGCCAGCAGCATCCAGGGGGCAATGGATACGCAGTATTTT.

V is TRBV5-1 and J is TRBJ1-1; D is ambiguous. V was trimmed by 0 bases and J by 11 bases, leaving 11 bases between them. The CDR3 sequence is 12 residues long. Germline CDR1 SGHRS, CDR2 YFSETQ. The CDR3 spells CASSLAGSWAFF. In DNA, the CDR3 is TGCGCCAGCAGCTTGGCGGGCTCCTGGGCTTTCTTT. Full variable domain (remainder filled in from reference TRBV5-1 and TRBJ1-1): KAGVTQTPRYLIKTRGQQVTLSCSPISGHRSVSWYQQTPGQGLQFLFEYFSETQRNKGNFPGRFSGRQFSNSRSEMNVSTLELGDSALYLCASSLAGSWAFFGQGTRLTVV.

This clonotype showed up just a few times. The V call is TRBV11-2, the J call TRBJ2-3, with TRBD2 as a possible D gene (6 bases). In germline, CDR1 is SGHAT, CDR2 FQNNGV. V lost 6 bases to trimming and J lost 4 bases, with 17 bases between them. The CDR3 has 15 residues. CDR3 bases: TGTGCCAGCAGTCTTACCGGCGGGGCGGCAGATACGCAGTATTTT. Protein product: CASSLTGGAADTQYF. Based on the CDR3 plus reference TRBV11-2 and TRBJ2-3, the full variable domain is EAGVAQSPRYKIIEKRQSVAFWCNPISGHATLYWYQQILGQGPKLLIQFQNNGVVDDSQLPKDRFSAERLKGVDSTLKIQPAKLEDSAVYLCASSLTGGAADTQYFGPGTRLTVL.

The chain employs TRBV2 and TRBJ1-3; unclear D gene. Trimming took off 6 bases at V and 0 bases at J, with 9 bases between the two ends. The length of the CDR3 is 14 residues. Germline CDR1 and CDR2: SNHLY and FYNNEI. The CDR3 here is CASSNLGSGNTIYF. The CDR3 region has the DNA TGTGCCAGCAGCAACTTGGGCTCTGGAAACACCATATATTTT.

The CDR3 sequence is CASSQGSGERYEQYF. The CDR3 bases are TGCGCCAGCAGCCAAGGGTCAGGGGAAAGATACGAGCAGTACTTC. The V and J genes are TRBV4-3 and TRBJ2-7, with D possibly TRBD1 on 6 matching bases. The ends were cut back, 1 base at V and 4 bases at J, with 14 bases in the middle. CDR1 and CDR2 from the germline V gene are LGHNA and YSLEER. This CDR3 contains 15 residues.

This clonotype has more than one count but fewer than ten. The V gene is TRBV9, the J gene TRBJ2-4; the D gene could be TRBD1 or TRBD2 (5 bases each). The CDR3 length is 15 residues. Germline V gene sequence: CDR1 SGDLS, CDR2 YYNGEE. Trimming took 3 bases from V and 1 from J, leaving 11 bases between them. The CDR3 reads CASSGGSNAKNIQYF. The CDR3 DNA reads TGTGCCAGCAGCGGGGGGTCCAACGCCAAAAACATTCAGTACTTC. Full variable domain (outside the CDR3, taken from reference TRBV9 and TRBJ2-4): DSGVTQTPKHLITATGQRVTLRCSPRSGDLSVYWYQQSLDQGLQFLIQYYNGEERAKGNILERFSAQQFPDLHSELNLSSLELGDSALYFCASSGGSNAKNIQYFGAGTRLSVL.

J is TRBJ1-2 and V is TRBV20-1; a possible D gene is TRBD1 (6 bases). The CDR3 extends over 15 amino acids. Germline assignment: CDR1 DFQATT and CDR2 SNEGSKA (reference sequence). Between the trimmed V and J ends, which lost 5 bases and 5 bases, there was a span of 21 bases. CDR3 residues: CSAGGPDATVYGYTF. In DNA, the CDR3 is TGCAGTGCTGGGGGGCCAGACGCTACCGTGTATGGCTACACCTTC.

CDR3 bases: TGTGCCACCAGCAGAGTGGCGGTGGGAGAGACCCAGTACTTC. As protein: CATSRVAVGETQYF. The chain recombines TRBV15 with TRBJ2-5; no firm D call. Germline V gene data show CDR1 as LNHNV and CDR2 as YYDKDF (reference sequence). The V end was cut by 1 base, the J end by 4 bases, with 10 bases between. This CDR3 has 14 residues.

This clonotype was detected a few times. The chain combines TRBV11-1 with TRBJ2-4; TRBD2 agrees at 13 bases. Germline V gives CDR1 SGHAT, CDR2 FQDESV (reference sequence). The length of the CDR3 is 19 residues. With V trimmed by 5 bases and J by 2 bases, 12 bases remained unmatched. The CDR3 loop reads CASSPGLAGAPIPKNIQYF. CDR3 DNA sequence: TGTGCCAGCAGCCCCGGACTAGCGGGGGCCCCCATCCCCAAAAACATTCAGTACTTC.

V is TRBV2 and J is TRBJ2-5; a weak D match, TRBD1 (6 bases). CDR3 length: 17 residues. V shed 4 bases and J shed 1 base, with 19 bases lying between them. The germline V gene encodes CDR1 SNHLY and CDR2 FYNNEI. As DNA, the CDR3 is TGTGCCAGCAGTGTTTCCCAACAGGGAGTTTCCCAAGAGACCCAGTACTTC. As protein: CASSVSQQGVSQETQYF.

The V gene is TRBV25-1, the J gene TRBJ1-1; a weak D match, TRBD1 (6 bases). This CDR3 contains 13 residues. Germline CDR1 reads MGHDK; CDR2 reads SYGVNS. Between the trimmed V and J ends, which lost 6 bases and 3 bases, there was a span of 11 bases. For the CDR3, the DNA is TGTGCCAGCAGAGTTACAGGGTACACTGAAGCTTTCTTT. As protein: CASRVTGYTEAFF.

The chain is built from TRBV9 and TRBJ2-1, with 9 bases fitting TRBD2. J lost 7 bases, V lost 5 bases, and 10 bases had no gene match. This CDR3 comprises 15 residues. Germline V CDR1 and CDR2: SGDLS, YYNGEE. For the CDR3, the DNA is TGTGCCAGCAGTCCCTTTCGGACTAGCGTAAATGAGCAGTTCTTC. Amino acid sequence: CASSPFRTSVNEQFF.

The rearrangement joins TRBV10-3 to TRBJ2-1; 9 bases are a match to TRBD2. V dropped 8 bases and J dropped 7; count of bases not matched to a gene: 6. Germline CDR1 and CDR2: ENHRY and SYGVKD. The CDR3 covers 13 residues. The CDR3 DNA follows: TGTGCCATCTGGCGGGAGGGCCGGAATGAGCAGTTCTTC. Amino acid sequence: CAIWREGRNEQFF.

This clonotype was observed a few times. This sequence joins TRBV29-1 and TRBJ2-1; 14 bases map to TRBD2. The CDR3 covers 15 residues. V trimming: 5 bases; J trimming: 5 bases; junction bases outside the gene matches: 5. Germline CDR1 and CDR2: SQVTM and ANQGSEA. The CDR3 protein is CSVPPGLAGDNEQFF. CDR3 bases: TGCAGCGTTCCCCCGGGACTAGCGGGAGACAATGAGCAGTTCTTC.

The genes are TRBV5-6 and TRBJ2-1; 11 nucleotides align to TRBD2. Germline V gene data show CDR1 as SGHDT and CDR2 as YYEEEE. V shed 4 bases and J 1 base; nucleotides not matched to a gene: 4. This CDR3 contains 16 residues. The CDR3 coding sequence is TGTGCCAGCAGCGACGGGACTAGCGGATCCTACAATGAGCAGTTCTTC. As protein: CASSDGTSGSYNEQFF. Together with reference TRBV5-6 and TRBJ2-1, the CDR3 gives the full variable domain: DAGVTQSPTHLIKTRGQQVTLRCSPKSGHDTVSWYQQALGQGPQFIFQYYEEEERQRGNFPDRFSGHQFPNYSSELNVNALLLGDSALYLCASSDGTSGSYNEQFFGPGTRLTVL.

This sequence joins TRBV12-3 or TRBV12-4 and TRBJ2-1, with D hard to call. Between the trimmed V and J ends, which lost 3 bases and 0 bases, there was a span of 9 bases. The CDR3 loop spans 15 amino acids. The DNA for the CDR3 is TGTGCCAGCAGTTTTTCGGTCAGCTCCTACAATGAGCAGTTCTTC. This sequence encodes CASSFSVSSYNEQFF.

This chain joins TRBV7-2 and TRBJ2-1, with TRBD2 matching 8 bases. Germline V gene lookup returns CDR1 SGHTA and CDR2 FQGNSA. This CDR3 region has 14 residues. The trim removed 10 bases at V and 2 bases at J, leaving 7 bases unmatched. The CDR3 nucleotides are TGTGCCACTAGGAGCGGGGGCCCCTACAATGAGCAGTTCTTC. Translation: CATRSGGPYNEQFF.

The rearrangement joins TRBV12-3 or TRBV12-4 to TRBJ2-7, with D uncertain. This CDR3 is built from 12 residues. The V end lost 1 base, the J end lost 6 bases, and 7 bases lay between the germline ends. The CDR3 sequence is CASSLDSAEQYF. As DNA, the CDR3 is TGTGCCAGCAGTTTAGACAGCGCCGAGCAGTACTTC.

V usage is TRBV5-4 and J usage is TRBJ2-3; D possibly uses TRBD1 or TRBD2 (5 bases each). The germline V and J ends were trimmed by 5 bases and 5 bases, with 12 bases remaining between them. This CDR3 is 13 amino acids long. CDR1 SGHNT and CDR2 YYREEE come from the germline V gene (reference sequence). The CDR3: CASSIGGIDTQYF. In DNA, the CDR3 is TGTGCCAGCAGTATTGGGGGAATAGATACGCAGTATTTT.

This CDR3 is CASSPSTTGVSPLHF. The CDR3 DNA follows: TGTGCCAGCAGCCCCAGTACGACAGGGGTCTCACCCCTCCACTTT. This rearrangement joins TRBV7-8 to TRBJ1-6; 8 bases are a match to TRBD1. In germline, CDR1 is SGHVS, CDR2 FQNEAQ. V dropped 5 bases and J dropped 10; count of bases not matched to a gene: 10. This CDR3 spans 15 amino acids.

This clonotype came up a few times. V usage is TRBV27 and J usage is TRBJ1-2; possibly TRBD1 for D (5 bases). The CDR3 sequence is 13 residues long. Per the germline V gene, CDR1 is MNHEY and CDR2 is SMNVEV (reference sequence). The V and J ends lost 3 bases and 2 bases respectively, with 7 bases between them. The CDR3 DNA sequence: TGTGCCAGCAGTTTCCAGGGAAACTATGGCTACACCTTC. It yields the protein CASSFQGNYGYTF.

The rearrangement uses TRBV12-3 or TRBV12-4 and TRBJ2-1; no clear D gene. The CDR3 is 13 residues long. V lost 8 bases and J 8 bases, leaving 16 bases between the germline ends. The CDR3 region has the DNA TGTGCCAGCTCTTACGGCGGATTTGATGAGCAGTTCTTC. Translated: CASSYGGFDEQFF.

V usage is TRBV12-3 or TRBV12-4 and J usage is TRBJ2-7; 9 bases align to TRBD2. J was trimmed by 4 bases and V by 11 bases; bases with no gene match: 15. This CDR3 has 15 residues. CDR3 amino acids: CAVASGREGRYEQYF. CDR3 nucleotide sequence: TGTGCCGTCGCCTCCGGGCGGGAGGGCCGGTACGAGCAGTACTTC.

This clonotype came up a few times. The chain is built from TRBV3-1 and TRBJ1-2, with D unresolved. Germline V lookup: CDR1 LGHDT, CDR2 YNNKEL (reference sequence). Trimming removed 0 bases from V and 8 bases from J, with 10 bases in between. The CDR3 length is 13 residues. The DNA for the CDR3 is TGTGCCAGCAGCCAAGAAGGACTCTGGGGCTACACCTTC. As protein: CASSQEGLWGYTF.

The chain couples TRBV9 to TRBJ1-1; D is undetermined. The V gene lost 3 bases and the J gene lost 6 bases, with 3 bases spanning the gap. Germline V gene lookup returns CDR1 SGDLS and CDR2 YYNGEE. The CDR3 is 10 residues long. CDR3 sequence reads: CASSGAEAFF. DNA for the CDR3: TGTGCCAGCAGCGGGGCTGAAGCTTTCTTT.